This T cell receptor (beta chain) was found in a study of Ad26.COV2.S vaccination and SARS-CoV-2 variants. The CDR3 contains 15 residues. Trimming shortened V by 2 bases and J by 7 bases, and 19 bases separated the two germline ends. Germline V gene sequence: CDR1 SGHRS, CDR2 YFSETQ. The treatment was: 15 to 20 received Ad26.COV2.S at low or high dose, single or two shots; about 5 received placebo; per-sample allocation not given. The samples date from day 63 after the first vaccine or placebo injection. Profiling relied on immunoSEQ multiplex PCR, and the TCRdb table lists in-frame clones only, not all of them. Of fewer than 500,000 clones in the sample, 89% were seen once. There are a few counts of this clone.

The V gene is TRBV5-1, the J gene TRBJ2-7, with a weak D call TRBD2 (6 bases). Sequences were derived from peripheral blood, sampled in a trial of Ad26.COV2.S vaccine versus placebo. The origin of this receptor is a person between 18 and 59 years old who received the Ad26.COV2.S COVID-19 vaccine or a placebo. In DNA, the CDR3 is TGCGCCAGCAGCTTAAGCGGGCAGAGGGGTGGGGAGCAGTACTTC. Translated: CASSLSGQRGGEQYF.